Listed below are T cell receptor beta chains from one sample, sequenced in a study of T cell responses to AZD1222 COVID-19 vaccine. Produced via immunoSEQ multiplex PCR; TCRdb's table is partial and in-frame only. The sample has 140,000 to 150,000 clones; about 90% are singletons. The specimen comprised peripheral blood, sampled on day 0 of AZD1222 vaccination. Receptors originate from an adult in good health. The CDR3 runs from the conserved cysteine through the conserved F or W. The D gene is left open where the match is weak. Expanded clones are given a class, and other clones once, few, many or no size at all.

>-|TRBJ1-2|TRBD1|16|TRBV7-9
TGTGCCAGCAGCTTAGCGACAGGGATAGGTCCTGATGGCTACACCTTC
CASSLATGIGPDGYTF
>-|TRBJ2-1|-|16|TRBV7-2
TGTGCCAGCAGTGGGAGACTCGTCAGCTCCTACAATGAGCAGTTCTTC
CASSGRLVSSYNEQFF
>-|TRBJ2-3|TRBD2|17|TRBV5-1
TGCGCCAGCAGCTTGGTGCCCGCGGGAGGGCCGACAGATACGCAGTATTTT
CASSLVPAGGPTDTQYF
>-|TRBJ1-2|-|15|TRBV7-9
TGTGCCAGCAGCTTAGATAGGGGGTATTCGGGAGGCTACACCTTC
CASSLDRGYSGGYTF
>-|TRBJ2-5|-|15|TRBV7-9
TGTGCCAGCAGCTTAGACCCAGGGGTTCAAGAGACCCAGTACTTC
CASSLDPGVQETQYF
>-|TRBJ2-5|TRBD1|15|TRBV7-2
TGTGCCAGCAGCAAGGACAGGGGGCGCCAAGAGACCCAGTACTTC
CASSKDRGRQETQYF
>-|TRBJ2-2|-|14|TRBV5-1
TGCGCCAGCAGCTTGGGCAGGGGCACCGGGGAGCTGTTTTTT
CASSLGRGTGELFF
>-|TRBJ2-1|TRBD2|16|TRBV2
TGTGCCAGCAGCTATCTAGCGGTAAGCTCCTACAATGAGCAGTTCTTC
CASSYLAVSSYNEQFF
>-|TRBJ1-5|-|14|TRBV18
TGTGCCAGCTCACTTCGTTATAGCAATCAGCCCCAGCATTTT
CASSLRYSNQPQHF
>-|TRBJ2-5|TRBD1|16|TRBV5-1
TGCGCCAGCAGATCGACAGGGGGGTCGGTGAGGGAGACCCAGTACTTC
CASRSTGGSVRETQYF
>-|TRBJ2-5|TRBD2|15|TRBV7-2
TGTGCCAGCAAACCGGGCAGGACTAGCTTGGAGACCCAGTACTTC
CASKPGRTSLETQYF
>few|TRBJ1-2|-|13|TRBV30
TGTGCCTGGAGTGTACGCAGGGTTGGTGGCTACACCTTC
CAWSVRRVGGYTF
>-|TRBJ2-3|TRBD2|14|TRBV12-5
TGTGCTAGTGGTTTTTCGGGGGGTGGTGATACGCAGTATTTT
CASGFSGGGDTQYF
>once|TRBJ2-3|-|14|TRBV11-2
TGTGCCAGCAGCTTAAGGCAGGGGACAGATACGCAGTATTTT
CASSLRQGTDTQYF
>-|TRBJ2-4|TRBD2|15|TRBV5-1
TGCGCCAGCAGCTTGTCGGGACTAGCTTCGAACATTCAGTACTTC
CASSLSGLASNIQYF
>-|TRBJ1-2|-|13|TRBV11-2
TGTGCCAGCAGCTTTGTTTCTGGCTATGGCTACACCTTC
CASSFVSGYGYTF
>-|TRBJ2-5|-|16|TRBV28
TGTGCCAGCAGTTATCCCAGGGGCCGGGGTGGAGAGACCCAGTACTTC
CASSYPRGRGGETQYF
>-|TRBJ1-1|TRBD1|12|TRBV7-8
TGTGCCAGCCAGGGGGAGAGCACTGAAGCTTTCTTT
CASQGESTEAFF
>-|TRBJ1-5|-|13|TRBV6-5
TGTGCCAGCAGTCAGGAGGCGGGTCAGCCCCAGCATTTT
CASSQEAGQPQHF
>-|TRBJ1-5|-|15|TRBV7-8
TGTGCCAGCAGCTTACTAGGCAGTAAGAATCAGCCCCAGCATTTT
CASSLLGSKNQPQHF
>-|TRBJ2-1|-|14|TRBV29-1
TGCAGCGTTATAGGACACGGTTCCTACAATGAGCAGTTCTTC
CSVIGHGSYNEQFF
>-|TRBJ2-2|-|12|TRBV9
TGTGCCAGCAGCGTAGCCCACGGGGAGCTGTTTTTT
CASSVAHGELFF
>few|TRBJ2-1|-|14|TRBV6-2/TRBV6-3
TGTGCCAGCAGTTACACTCAGGGGATCGATGAGCAGTTCTTC
CASSYTQGIDEQFF
>-|TRBJ1-3|-|20|TRBV27
TGTGCCAGCAGGGATTCTGTTGAAGTGGGAGGGGCCCGCTCTGGAAACACCATATATTTT
CASRDSVEVGGARSGNTIYF
>-|TRBJ2-1|-|13|TRBV1
TGCACCAGCAGCCCCCACGACTATAGTGAGCAGTTCTTC
CTSSPHDYSEQFF
>-|TRBJ1-1|TRBD1|13|TRBV28
TGTGCCAGCAAAGACAGGGGGCGGACTGAAGCTTTCTTT
CASKDRGRTEAFF